The present T cell receptor beta chain was sequenced within a study of T cells in Graves' hyperthyroidism and ophthalmopathy. Whole-study context: The authors collected peripheral blood at initial diagnosis, before any treatment.

TCR beta CDR3 sequences were amplified from RNA transcripts. The HTBI primer set was used in a first-round RT-PCR of the TCR CDR3. TCRdb called the multiplex PCR reads again in MiXCR, with one record for every CDR3 protein. The profile shows around 520,000 distinct CDR3 sequences, around 15% of them singletons. This clonotype occurred many times. The junction and the germline gene differ at one end; a read error may be behind it. Germline loops: CDR1 SGHAT, CDR2 FQNNGV. CDR3 size: 13 residues. The sequence was obtained from a woman aged 18-29 years with Graves' hyperthyroidism. Specimen: blood. The chain is built from TRBV11-2 and TRBJ1-2, with D possibly being TRBD1 (5 bases). The CDR3, as DNA: TGTGCCAGCAACTTAGAGGGGACTAATGGCTACACCTTC. This gives the protein CASNLEGTNGYTF.